This TCR beta chain was sequenced for a study of OX40 agonist ivuxolimab in advanced cancers. Here immunoSEQ multiplex PCR was the method, and the copy in TCRdb shows in-frame clones only, minus some. There are approximately 90,000 clones in the sample; around 87% occur only once, and roughly 4% lies in the top ten. In its sample, this clone was seen once. This TCR derives from an adult with an advanced solid tumor such as melanoma, head and neck, liver or kidney cancer. The input for sequencing was CD4+ or CD8+ T cells sorted from blood, taken in a trial of the OX40 agonist ivuxolimab.

The CDR3 coding sequence is TGTGCCAGCAGTTCGTTAACCAGGGGATCTGGAAACACCATATATTTT. Its protein product is CASSSLTRGSGNTIYF. The J gene is TRBJ1-3, the V gene TRBV28, with a tentative D call TRBD1 (6 bases). V lost 4 bases and J lost 1, with 14 bases in between. This CDR3 region has 16 residues. The V gene's germline CDR1 is MDHEN and CDR2 SYDVKM.